A selection of T cell receptor beta chains follows, all from one sample in a study of T cell changes during pregnancy in multiple sclerosis. Clones were read by immunoSEQ multiplex PCR, and TCRdb kept only the in-frame ones, dropping some. Seen here are under 75,000 clones, more than 85% observed once, and the top ten hold roughly 2%. The sequencing used peripheral blood, collected in the first trimester of pregnancy. These receptor sequences come from a female donor with multiple sclerosis, enrolled in a pregnancy study. Both conserved end residues are part of each CDR3. The order of the fields is V gene, D gene, clone size, J gene, CDR3 protein, CDR3 DNA. D genes are given only for firm matches. Clone size is shown for a subset of rows, as once, few, many or a class of expanded clone.

V: TRBV9
D: -
size: once
J: TRBJ1-1
CDR3: CASSGGQNTEAFF
DNA: TGTGCCAGCAGCGGCGGGCAGAACACTGAAGCTTTCTTT

V: TRBV20-1
D: -
size: few
J: TRBJ1-1
CDR3: CSAGGTNEAFF
DNA: TGCAGTGCTGGAGGGACAAATGAAGCTTTCTTT

V: TRBV7-9
D: TRBD1
size: -
J: TRBJ1-1
CDR3: CASTTEGARAFF
DNA: TGTGCCAGCACCACCGAGGGGGCGCGGGCTTTCTTT

V: TRBV9
D: -
size: -
J: TRBJ2-3
CDR3: CASSVEGRSTDTQYF
DNA: TGTGCCAGCAGCGTAGAAGGCAGGAGCACAGATACGCAGTATTTT

V: TRBV5-1
D: TRBD1
size: -
J: TRBJ2-7
CDR3: CASSGDDRGGYEQYF
DNA: TGCGCCAGCAGCGGGGATGACAGGGGCGGGTACGAGCAGTACTTC

V: TRBV5-1
D: TRBD2
size: -
J: TRBJ2-2
CDR3: CASSLGLAGGWNTGELFF
DNA: TGCGCCAGCAGCTTGGGACTAGCGGGCGGATGGAACACCGGGGAGCTGTTTTTT

V: TRBV6-6
D: TRBD1
size: -
J: TRBJ1-4
CDR3: CASSYSPGTANEKLFF
DNA: TGTGCCAGCAGTTATTCCCCTGGGACAGCTAATGAAAAACTGTTTTTT

V: TRBV28
D: TRBD2
size: -
J: TRBJ2-3
CDR3: CASSLTGTSGASTDTQYF
DNA: TGTGCCAGCAGTTTAACGGGGACTAGCGGGGCTAGCACAGATACGCAGTATTTT

V: TRBV5-5
D: -
size: -
J: TRBJ2-7
CDR3: CASSPAAGALDEQYF
DNA: TGTGCCAGCAGCCCCGCGGCAGGGGCCCTGGACGAGCAGTACTTC

V: TRBV5-1
D: -
size: -
J: TRBJ1-2
CDR3: CASSLELLDLSDGYTF
DNA: TGCGCCAGCAGCTTGGAGCTCTTAGATCTTTCCGATGGCTACACCTTC

V: TRBV28
D: TRBD2
size: -
J: TRBJ2-5
CDR3: CASSTLGGETQYF
DNA: TGTGCCAGCAGTACCTTGGGAGGGGAGACCCAGTACTTC

V: TRBV29-1
D: -
size: few
J: TRBJ1-4
CDR3: CTRFTGYEKLFF
DNA: TGCACCAGATTCACGGGTTATGAAAAACTGTTTTTT

V: TRBV5-1
D: -
size: once
J: TRBJ2-7
CDR3: CASRPQGRSSPEQYF
DNA: TGCGCCAGCAGGCCCCAGGGCCGATCGAGCCCCGAGCAGTACTTC

V: TRBV7-2
D: -
size: few
J: TRBJ1-3
CDR3: CASSFASGSGNTIYF
DNA: TGTGCCAGCAGCTTTGCTTCGGGCTCTGGAAACACCATATATTTT

V: TRBV29-1
D: TRBD1
size: -
J: TRBJ2-7
CDR3: CSVAGQRTGRAYEQYF
DNA: TGCAGCGTTGCGGGACAGCGAACAGGTAGGGCCTACGAGCAGTACTTC

V: TRBV11-2
D: TRBD1
size: -
J: TRBJ2-7
CDR3: CASSPRTGNEQYF
DNA: TGTGCCAGCAGCCCTCGGACAGGGAACGAGCAGTACTTC

V: TRBV5-4
D: -
size: -
J: TRBJ2-5
CDR3: CASSFQKGLIETQYF
DNA: TGTGCCAGCAGCTTTCAGAAGGGGTTGATAGAGACCCAGTACTTC

V: TRBV6-1
D: -
size: -
J: TRBJ1-6
CDR3: CASSEAGRSPLHF
DNA: TGTGCCAGCAGTGAGGCGGGGAGATCACCCCTCCACTTT

V: TRBV7-3
D: TRBD1
size: -
J: TRBJ2-2
CDR3: CASSLSLQGATGELFF
DNA: TGTGCCAGCAGCTTAAGTCTCCAGGGGGCGACCGGGGAGCTGTTTTTT

V: TRBV7-7
D: TRBD2
size: -
J: TRBJ2-3
CDR3: CASSLGLAGVSDTQYF
DNA: TGTGCCAGCAGTTTGGGACTAGCGGGAGTTTCAGATACGCAGTATTTT

V: TRBV7-2
D: -
size: -
J: TRBJ2-4
CDR3: CASSLEGGFGKNIQYF
DNA: TGTGCCAGCAGCTTAGAGGGAGGTTTCGGCAAAAACATTCAGTACTTC

V: TRBV2
D: TRBD2
size: -
J: TRBJ2-1
CDR3: CASSKGGNFQNEQFF
DNA: TGTGCCAGCTCAAAGGGAGGGAATTTCCAGAATGAGCAGTTCTTC

V: TRBV7-3
D: TRBD1
size: -
J: TRBJ2-2
CDR3: CASSLEGRGLGAGELFF
DNA: TGTGCCAGCAGCTTAGAGGGCAGGGGGCTTGGCGCCGGGGAGCTGTTTTTT

V: TRBV27
D: -
size: once
J: TRBJ2-5
CDR3: CASSLDRDHGGDQYF
DNA: TGTGCCAGCAGTTTGGACCGGGACCATGGCGGGGACCAGTACTTC

V: TRBV27
D: -
size: -
J: TRBJ2-7
CDR3: CASSLGQTYEQYF
DNA: TGTGCCAGCAGTTTAGGGCAGACCTACGAGCAGTACTTC

V: TRBV19
D: TRBD1
size: -
J: TRBJ2-2
CDR3: CASSYRYRQGAVGELFF
DNA: TGTGCCAGTAGTTATAGGTATCGACAGGGGGCGGTCGGGGAGCTGTTTTTT

V: TRBV2
D: TRBD1
size: -
J: TRBJ1-1
CDR3: CASRRTGENTEAFF
DNA: TGTGCCAGCAGGCGGACAGGGGAAAACACTGAAGCTTTCTTT

V: TRBV6-1
D: -
size: -
J: TRBJ1-1
CDR3: CASSVTTGNTEAFF
DNA: TGTGCCAGCAGTGTTACGACGGGGAACACTGAAGCTTTCTTT

V: TRBV5-1
D: TRBD1
size: -
J: TRBJ2-4
CDR3: CASSPQGQFVTSIQYF
DNA: TGCGCCAGCAGCCCGCAGGGACAGTTTGTTACCTCCATTCAGTACTTC

V: TRBV2
D: TRBD2
size: -
J: TRBJ2-5
CDR3: CASRGLAGGVQETQYF
DNA: TGTGCCAGCAGGGGACTAGCGGGTGGGGTACAAGAGACCCAGTACTTC

V: TRBV10-3
D: -
size: -
J: TRBJ1-6
CDR3: CAISTDGGYNSPLHF
DNA: TGTGCCATCAGTACCGACGGCGGTTATAATTCACCCCTCCACTTT

V: TRBV5-1
D: TRBD1
size: -
J: TRBJ1-6
CDR3: CASSLDRGGNSPLHF
DNA: TGCGCCAGCAGCTTGGACAGGGGTGGAAATTCACCCCTCCACTTT

V: TRBV29-1
D: -
size: -
J: TRBJ1-1
CDR3: CSVERHLNTEAFF
DNA: TGCAGCGTTGAAAGACACTTGAACACTGAAGCTTTCTTT

V: TRBV2
D: -
size: -
J: TRBJ2-3
CDR3: CASSTLSHTQYF
DNA: TGTGCCAGCAGTACTCTCTCCCATACGCAGTATTTT

V: TRBV30
D: TRBD1
size: few
J: TRBJ1-5
CDR3: CAWDRQGHQPQHF
DNA: TGTGCCTGGGACCGACAGGGACATCAGCCCCAGCATTTT

V: TRBV10-3
D: -
size: -
J: TRBJ2-2
CDR3: CATGGNTGELFF
DNA: TGTGCCACCGGCGGAAACACCGGGGAGCTGTTTTTT

V: TRBV19
D: TRBD1
size: -
J: TRBJ1-1
CDR3: CASSPTYRGVNTEAFF
DNA: TGTGCCAGTAGTCCGACGTACAGGGGCGTGAACACTGAAGCTTTCTTT

V: TRBV16
D: -
size: -
J: TRBJ2-1
CDR3: CASSQNSFGPQFF
DNA: TGTGCCAGCAGCCAGAACTCGTTTGGGCCCCAGTTCTTC

V: TRBV11-2
D: -
size: once
J: TRBJ2-3
CDR3: CASSLGAGGSGADTQYF
DNA: TGTGCCAGCAGCTTAGGGGCGGGCGGCAGTGGGGCAGATACGCAGTATTTT

V: TRBV7-9
D: -
size: -
J: TRBJ1-1
CDR3: CASSDRNLNTEAFF
DNA: TGTGCCAGCAGCGACAGAAATTTGAACACTGAAGCTTTCTTT

V: TRBV19
D: -
size: -
J: TRBJ1-2
CDR3: CASSPQGTRGYTF
DNA: TGTGCCAGTAGCCCCCAGGGCACGCGCGGCTACACCTTC

V: TRBV18
D: -
size: few
J: TRBJ1-1
CDR3: CASSTSQGNTEAFF
DNA: TGTGCCAGCTCAACCTCGCAGGGGAACACTGAAGCTTTCTTT

V: TRBV19
D: -
size: -
J: TRBJ2-3
CDR3: CASRAGALDTQYF
DNA: TGTGCCAGTAGGGCAGGGGCATTGGATACGCAGTATTTT

V: TRBV28
D: -
size: -
J: TRBJ2-2
CDR3: CASSLLGGFGGELFF
DNA: TGTGCCAGCAGTTTATTAGGAGGGTTTGGCGGGGAGCTGTTTTTT

V: TRBV30
D: -
size: -
J: TRBJ1-4
CDR3: CAWSVGRTATNEKLFF
DNA: TGTGCCTGGAGTGTGGGGCGGACAGCAACTAATGAAAAACTGTTTTTT

V: TRBV5-1
D: -
size: once
J: TRBJ1-1
CDR3: CASSLGGGLDTEAFF
DNA: TGCGCCAGCAGCTTGGGTGGGGGGTTGGACACTGAAGCTTTCTTT

V: TRBV27
D: TRBD2
size: -
J: TRBJ2-3
CDR3: CASSFGGGRDTQYF
DNA: TGTGCCAGCAGTTTCGGGGGAGGGCGGGATACGCAGTATTTT